This T cell receptor (beta chain) was retrieved from a study of tumor and adjacent non-tumor tissue in lung cancer. Whole-study findings and limits: Significantly higher TCR diversity was found in tumor than normal lung. In normal lung, the top 100 clones were significantly more dominant than in tumor.

The germline V gene encodes CDR1 MDHEN and CDR2 SYDVKM. This CDR3 comprises 11 residues. V was clipped by 5 bases and J by 3 bases, with 2 bases between them. TCRbeta libraries were built with three rounds of nested PCR, modified from ARM-PCR. TCRdb independently ran MiXCR on the multiplex PCR reads; one entry per CDR3 protein. Of about 110,000 distinct CDR3 sequences listed, roughly 74% are singletons. This clonotype has just a few counts. Its specificity is unknown. This sample's RNA came from whole unsorted tissue. The source of this sequence is a woman in her sixties or seventies with non-small cell lung cancer. Material for sequencing was lung tumor tissue. V and J are TRBV28 and TRBJ1-5; D is unclear. CDR3 bases: TGTGCCAGCAGTCCCAATCAGCCCCAGCATTTT. Residues: CASSPNQPQHF.